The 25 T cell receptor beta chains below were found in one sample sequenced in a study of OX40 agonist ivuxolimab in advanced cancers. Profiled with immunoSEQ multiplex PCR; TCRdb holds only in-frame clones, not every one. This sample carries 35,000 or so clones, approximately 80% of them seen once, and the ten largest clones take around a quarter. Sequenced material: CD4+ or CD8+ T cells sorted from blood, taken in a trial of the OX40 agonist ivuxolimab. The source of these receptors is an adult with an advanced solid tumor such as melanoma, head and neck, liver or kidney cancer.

The CDR3 is CASSGQGRYYGYTF. The CDR3, as DNA: TGTGCCAGCAGCGGGCAAGGGCGATACTATGGCTACACCTTC. The V call is TRBV5-6, the J call TRBJ1-2; no definite D call. Trimming removed 4 bases from V and 3 bases from J, with 13 bases in between. CDR1 and CDR2 from the germline V gene are SGHDT and YYEEEE. This CDR3 is built from 14 residues.

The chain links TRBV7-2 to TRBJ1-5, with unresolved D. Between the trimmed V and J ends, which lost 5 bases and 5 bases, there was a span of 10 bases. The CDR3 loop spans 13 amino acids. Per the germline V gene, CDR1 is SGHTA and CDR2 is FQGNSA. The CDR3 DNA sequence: TGTGCCAGCAGCCTCGGGTCGTATCAGCCCCAGCATTTT. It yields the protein CASSLGSYQPQHF.

The CDR3 nucleotides are TGTGCCAGCAGCCCCATGGGGTTAGGCACTGAAGCTTTCTTT. Translating it yields CASSPMGLGTEAFF. The genes are TRBV6-5 and TRBJ1-1; D ambiguous. The CDR3 covers 14 residues. V dropped 6 bases and J dropped 4 bases, with 15 bases sitting between them. Germline CDR1 and CDR2: MNHEY and SVGAGI.

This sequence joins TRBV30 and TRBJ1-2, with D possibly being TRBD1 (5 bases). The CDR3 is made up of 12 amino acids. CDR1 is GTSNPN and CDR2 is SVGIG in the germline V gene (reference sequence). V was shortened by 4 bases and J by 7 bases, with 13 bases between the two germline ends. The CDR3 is CAWTPGGVGYTF. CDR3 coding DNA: TGTGCCTGGACCCCGGGGGGGGTTGGCTACACCTTC.

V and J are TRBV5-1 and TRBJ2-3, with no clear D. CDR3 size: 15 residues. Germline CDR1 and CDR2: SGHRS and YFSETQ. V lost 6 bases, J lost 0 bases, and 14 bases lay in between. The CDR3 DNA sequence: TGCGCCAGCAAGTCAGGACGGCAAAGCACAGATACGCAGTATTTT. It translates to CASKSGRQSTDTQYF.

CDR3 DNA sequence: TGCGCCAGCAGCCCGGTCTATCTGAAGACTATGAACACTGAAGCTTTCTTT. As protein: CASSPVYLKTMNTEAFF. The chain uses TRBV4-1 and TRBJ1-1; D unresolved. The ends were cut back, 4 bases at V and 0 bases at J, with 18 bases in the middle. This CDR3 has 17 amino acids. The germline CDR1 and CDR2 sequences are MGHRA and YSYEKL.

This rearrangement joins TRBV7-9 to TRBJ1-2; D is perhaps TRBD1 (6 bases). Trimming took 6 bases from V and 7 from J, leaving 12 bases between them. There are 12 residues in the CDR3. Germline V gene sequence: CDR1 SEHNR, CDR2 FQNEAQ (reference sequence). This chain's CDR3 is CASRTGTSGYTF. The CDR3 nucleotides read TGTGCCAGCAGGACAGGAACGAGTGGCTACACCTTC.

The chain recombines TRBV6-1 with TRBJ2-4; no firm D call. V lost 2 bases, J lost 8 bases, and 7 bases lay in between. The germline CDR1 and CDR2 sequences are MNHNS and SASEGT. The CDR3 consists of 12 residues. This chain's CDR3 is CASSETADIQYF. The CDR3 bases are TGTGCCAGCAGTGAAACGGCGGACATTCAGTACTTC.

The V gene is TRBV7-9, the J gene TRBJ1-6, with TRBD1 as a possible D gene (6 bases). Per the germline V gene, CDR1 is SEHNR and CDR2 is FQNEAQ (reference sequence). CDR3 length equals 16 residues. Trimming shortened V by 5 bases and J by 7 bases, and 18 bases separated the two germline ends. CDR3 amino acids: CASSPNTGTLNSPLHF. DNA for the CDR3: TGTGCCAGCAGCCCCAACACGGGGACACTGAATTCACCCCTCCACTTT.

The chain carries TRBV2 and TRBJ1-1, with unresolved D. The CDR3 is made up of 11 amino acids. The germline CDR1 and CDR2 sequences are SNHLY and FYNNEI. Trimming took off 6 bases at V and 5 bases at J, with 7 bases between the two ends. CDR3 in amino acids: CASRIRTEAFF. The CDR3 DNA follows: TGTGCCAGCAGGATAAGGACTGAAGCTTTCTTT.

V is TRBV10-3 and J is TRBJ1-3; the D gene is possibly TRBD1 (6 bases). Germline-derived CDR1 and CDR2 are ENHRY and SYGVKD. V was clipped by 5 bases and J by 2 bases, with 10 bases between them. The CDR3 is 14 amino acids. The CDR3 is CAISLQGAGNTIYF. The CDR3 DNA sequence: TGTGCCATCAGTTTACAGGGAGCTGGAAACACCATATATTTT.

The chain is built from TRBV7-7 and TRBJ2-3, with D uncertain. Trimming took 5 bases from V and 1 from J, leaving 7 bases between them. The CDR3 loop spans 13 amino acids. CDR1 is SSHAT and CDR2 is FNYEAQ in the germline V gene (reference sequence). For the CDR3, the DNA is TGTGCCAGCAGCCTCAGTGGCACAGATACGCAGTATTTT. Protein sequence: CASSLSGTDTQYF.

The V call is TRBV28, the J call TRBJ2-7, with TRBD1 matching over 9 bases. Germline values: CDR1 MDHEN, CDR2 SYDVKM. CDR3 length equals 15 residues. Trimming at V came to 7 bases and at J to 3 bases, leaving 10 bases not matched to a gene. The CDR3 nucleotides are TGTGCCAGCACCCCCTCGGGGACAGGGAGCTACGAGCAGTACTTC. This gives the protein CASTPSGTGSYEQYF.

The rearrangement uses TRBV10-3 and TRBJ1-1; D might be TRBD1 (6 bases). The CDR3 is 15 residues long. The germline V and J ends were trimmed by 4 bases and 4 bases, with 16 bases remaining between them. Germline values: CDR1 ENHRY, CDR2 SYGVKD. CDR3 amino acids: CAISGQGIGGTEAFF. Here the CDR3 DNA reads TGTGCCATCAGTGGGCAGGGGATAGGAGGCACTGAAGCTTTCTTT.

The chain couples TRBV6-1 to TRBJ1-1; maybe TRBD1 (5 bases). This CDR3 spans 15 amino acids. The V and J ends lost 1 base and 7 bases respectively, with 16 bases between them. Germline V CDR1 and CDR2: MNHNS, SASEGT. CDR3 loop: CASSEGQRIYFEAFF. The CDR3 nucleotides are TGTGCCAGCAGTGAAGGACAGCGAATATACTTTGAAGCTTTCTTT.

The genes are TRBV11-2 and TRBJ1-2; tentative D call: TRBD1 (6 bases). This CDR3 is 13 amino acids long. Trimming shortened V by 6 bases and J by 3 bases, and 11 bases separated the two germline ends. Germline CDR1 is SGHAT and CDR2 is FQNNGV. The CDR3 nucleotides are TGTGCCAGCAGTCCGGACAGCTACTATGGCTACACCTTC. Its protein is CASSPDSYYGYTF.

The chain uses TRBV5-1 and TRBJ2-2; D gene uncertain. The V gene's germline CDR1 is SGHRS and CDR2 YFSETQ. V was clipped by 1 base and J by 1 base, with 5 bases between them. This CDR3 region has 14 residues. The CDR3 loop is CASSLWQNTGELFF. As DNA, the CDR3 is TGCGCCAGCAGCTTGTGGCAGAACACCGGGGAGCTGTTTTTT.

CDR3 nucleotide sequence: TGTGCCAGCAGTTTTCGGGGGTACGGATCACCCCTCCACTTT. Its protein is CASSFRGYGSPLHF. J is TRBJ1-6 and V is TRBV27, with D perhaps matching TRBD1 (5 bases). Germline CDR1 and CDR2: MNHEY and SMNVEV (reference sequence). The CDR3 runs 14 residues. Deletions cut 3 bases from V and 10 bases from J, with 13 bases between.

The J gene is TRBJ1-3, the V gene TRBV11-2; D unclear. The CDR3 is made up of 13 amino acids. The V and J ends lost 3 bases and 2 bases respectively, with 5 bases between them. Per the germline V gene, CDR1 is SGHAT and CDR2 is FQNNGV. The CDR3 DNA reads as TGTGCCAGCAGCTTCAGTACTGGAAACACCATATATTTT. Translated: CASSFSTGNTIYF.

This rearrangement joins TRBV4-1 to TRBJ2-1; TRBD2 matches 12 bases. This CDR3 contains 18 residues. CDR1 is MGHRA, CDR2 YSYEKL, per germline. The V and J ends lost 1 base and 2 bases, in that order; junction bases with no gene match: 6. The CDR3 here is CASSQGLAGGPTYNEQFF. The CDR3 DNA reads TGCGCCAGCAGCCAAGGGCTAGCGGGGGGGCCCACCTACAATGAGCAGTTCTTC.

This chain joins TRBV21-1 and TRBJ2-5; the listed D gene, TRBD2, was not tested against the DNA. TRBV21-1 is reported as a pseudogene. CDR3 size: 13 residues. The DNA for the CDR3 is TGTGCCAGCACCTCCCTAGCTGAAGAGACCCAGTACTTC. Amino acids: CASTSLAEETQYF.

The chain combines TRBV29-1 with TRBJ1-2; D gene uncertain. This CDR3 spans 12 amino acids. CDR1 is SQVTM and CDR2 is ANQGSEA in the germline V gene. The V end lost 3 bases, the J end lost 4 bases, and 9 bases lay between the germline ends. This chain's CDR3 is CSVDERTYGYTF. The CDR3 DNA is TGCAGCGTTGATGAACGGACCTATGGCTACACCTTC. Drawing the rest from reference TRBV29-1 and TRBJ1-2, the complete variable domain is SAVISQKPSRDICQRGTSLTIQCQVDSQVTMMFWYRQQPGQSLTLIATANQGSEATYESGFVIDKFPISRPNLTFSTLTVSNMSPEDSSIYLCSVDERTYGYTFGSGTRLTVV.

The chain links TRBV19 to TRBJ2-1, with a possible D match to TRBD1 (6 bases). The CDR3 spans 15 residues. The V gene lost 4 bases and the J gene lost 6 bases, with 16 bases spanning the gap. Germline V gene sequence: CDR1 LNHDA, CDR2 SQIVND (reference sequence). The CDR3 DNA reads TGTGCCAGTAGTAACAACAGGGTCATCGGCAATGAGCAGTTCTTC. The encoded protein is CASSNNRVIGNEQFF.

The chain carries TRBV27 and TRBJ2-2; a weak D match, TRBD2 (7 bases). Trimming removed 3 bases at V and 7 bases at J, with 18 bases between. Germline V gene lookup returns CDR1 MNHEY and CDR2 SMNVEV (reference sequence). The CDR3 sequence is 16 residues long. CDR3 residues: CASSLEGGAQVGELFF. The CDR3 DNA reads TGTGCCAGCAGTTTGGAGGGGGGGGCGCAGGTCGGGGAGCTGTTTTTT.

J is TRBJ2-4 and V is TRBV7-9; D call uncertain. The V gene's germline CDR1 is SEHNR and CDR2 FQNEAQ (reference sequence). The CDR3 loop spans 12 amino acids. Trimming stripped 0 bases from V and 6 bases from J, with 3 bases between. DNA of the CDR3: TGTGCCAGCAGCTTAGCCTTAAACATTCAGTACTTC. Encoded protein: CASSLALNIQYF.